A selection of T cell receptor beta chains follows, all from one sample in a study of shared clonotypes between healthy human individuals. TCRdb's copy holds only in-frame clones and misses some; the assay was immunoSEQ multiplex PCR. Among over 2 million clones, 90% to 95% were seen once, and the ten largest hold around 0.13%. The sequenced material came from naive CD4+ T cells sorted from blood. The receptor source for this set is a man younger than 30 in good health. Both conserved end residues are part of each CDR3. The order of the fields is clone size, J gene, D gene, V gene, CDR3 DNA, CDR3 protein. The D gene is left open where the match is weak. Some rows mark clone size as missing; the rest say once, few, many or name a class of expanded clone.

abundance: NA; j_gene: TRBJ2-1; d_gene: NA; v_gene: TRBV25-1; CDR3nt: TGTGCCAGCAGGGAGGACTATTACAATGAGCAGTTCTTC; CDR3aa: CASREDYYNEQFF
abundance: NA; j_gene: TRBJ2-4; d_gene: NA; v_gene: TRBV6-1; CDR3nt: TGTGCCAGCAGTGGTCGAGGGCTTAACATTCAGTACTTC; CDR3aa: CASSGRGLNIQYF
abundance: NA; j_gene: TRBJ2-1; d_gene: NA; v_gene: TRBV7-2; CDR3nt: TGTGCCAGCAGCCGGAATGAACCCTACAATGAGCAGTTCTTC; CDR3aa: CASSRNEPYNEQFF
abundance: NA; j_gene: TRBJ2-1; d_gene: NA; v_gene: TRBV30; CDR3nt: TGTGCCTGGAGTGGGACAGTAACCTACAATGAGCAGTTCTTC; CDR3aa: CAWSGTVTYNEQFF
abundance: NA; j_gene: TRBJ2-3; d_gene: NA; v_gene: TRBV5-1; CDR3nt: TGCGCCAGCAGCCAGGGGAGGGGCACAGATACGCAGTATTTT; CDR3aa: CASSQGRGTDTQYF
abundance: NA; j_gene: TRBJ1-5; d_gene: TRBD1; v_gene: TRBV19; CDR3nt: TGTGCCAGTAGTACGACAGGGGGTTTTAGCAATCAGCCCCAGCATTTT; CDR3aa: CASSTTGGFSNQPQHF
abundance: NA; j_gene: TRBJ2-7; d_gene: TRBD1; v_gene: TRBV11-2; CDR3nt: TGTGCCAGCAGCTCGAAGACAGGGGGCACCTACGAGCAGTACTTC; CDR3aa: CASSSKTGGTYEQYF
abundance: many; j_gene: TRBJ2-5; d_gene: NA; v_gene: TRBV20-1; CDR3nt: TGCAGTGCTAGCGGGGCGAAGACCCAGTACTTC; CDR3aa: CSASGAKTQYF
abundance: NA; j_gene: TRBJ2-7; d_gene: TRBD2; v_gene: TRBV29-1; CDR3nt: TGCAGCGTTGCTTCGCCGGGACAGACGAAACTAGCGGGAGGGCCCTACGAGCAGTACTTC; CDR3aa: CSVASPGQTKLAGGPYEQYF
abundance: NA; j_gene: TRBJ1-1; d_gene: TRBD1; v_gene: TRBV6-4; CDR3nt: TGTGCCAGCAGAGCGGACAGGGGGCCCCTGGGCACTGAAGCTTTCTTT; CDR3aa: CASRADRGPLGTEAFF
abundance: once; j_gene: TRBJ2-1; d_gene: NA; v_gene: TRBV5-6; CDR3nt: TGTGCCAGCAGCTTGGGTTCAGCTGAGCAGTTCTTC; CDR3aa: CASSLGSAEQFF
abundance: NA; j_gene: TRBJ2-1; d_gene: TRBD2; v_gene: TRBV5-6; CDR3nt: TGTGCCAGCAGCCCCCGGGGCCTAGCGGCCTACAATGAGCAGTTCTTC; CDR3aa: CASSPRGLAAYNEQFF
abundance: NA; j_gene: TRBJ1-1; d_gene: NA; v_gene: TRBV18; CDR3nt: TGTGCCAGCTCAGCGCAGAGGAACACTGAAGCTTTCTTT; CDR3aa: CASSAQRNTEAFF
abundance: NA; j_gene: TRBJ2-5; d_gene: NA; v_gene: TRBV7-8; CDR3nt: TGTGCCAGCAGCAACCAAGAGACCCAGTACTTC; CDR3aa: CASSNQETQYF
abundance: NA; j_gene: TRBJ1-2; d_gene: TRBD1; v_gene: TRBV30; CDR3nt: TGTGCCTGGAGTGTTACCAGGGGGCAGTGGTATGGCTACACCTTC; CDR3aa: CAWSVTRGQWYGYTF
abundance: NA; j_gene: TRBJ1-5; d_gene: NA; v_gene: TRBV30; CDR3nt: TGTGCCTGGAGTGTACCTGGGAATCAGCCCCAGCATTTT; CDR3aa: CAWSVPGNQPQHF
abundance: NA; j_gene: TRBJ1-6; d_gene: NA; v_gene: TRBV18; CDR3nt: TGTGCCAGCTCACCCTCGACGGGGGATTCACCCCTCCACTTT; CDR3aa: CASSPSTGDSPLHF
abundance: NA; j_gene: TRBJ1-2; d_gene: NA; v_gene: TRBV19; CDR3nt: TGTGCCAGTAGTTATGCCTCCTCCTCCTATGGCTACACCTTC; CDR3aa: CASSYASSSYGYTF
abundance: once; j_gene: TRBJ2-4; d_gene: NA; v_gene: TRBV5-5; CDR3nt: TGTGCCAGCAGCTTGGCGGGGTTAGATTTAGCCAAAAACATTCAGTACTTC; CDR3aa: CASSLAGLDLAKNIQYF
abundance: NA; j_gene: TRBJ2-5; d_gene: NA; v_gene: TRBV18; CDR3nt: TGTGCCAGCTCACCACTTCAGGGATTCCAAGAGACCCAGTACTTC; CDR3aa: CASSPLQGFQETQYF
abundance: NA; j_gene: TRBJ1-2; d_gene: TRBD1; v_gene: TRBV5-1; CDR3nt: TGCGCCAGCAGCCAAGGACAGGGGAACGGCTACACCTTC; CDR3aa: CASSQGQGNGYTF
abundance: NA; j_gene: TRBJ2-3; d_gene: NA; v_gene: TRBV5-1; CDR3nt: TGCGCCAGCAGCTTGGAGATCCCTAGCACAGATACGCAGTATTTT; CDR3aa: CASSLEIPSTDTQYF
abundance: NA; j_gene: TRBJ1-2; d_gene: TRBD1; v_gene: TRBV5-4; CDR3nt: TGTGCCAGCAGCACCCCCGACAGGGTAGATGGCTACACCTTC; CDR3aa: CASSTPDRVDGYTF
abundance: NA; j_gene: TRBJ1-2; d_gene: TRBD1; v_gene: TRBV5-8; CDR3nt: TGTGCCAGCAGCTTGTCGACAGGGTCTGGCTACACCTTC; CDR3aa: CASSLSTGSGYTF
abundance: NA; j_gene: TRBJ2-1; d_gene: NA; v_gene: TRBV19; CDR3nt: TGTGCCAGTAGTGTACCCCCCAATGAGCAGTTCTTC; CDR3aa: CASSVPPNEQFF
abundance: NA; j_gene: TRBJ1-5; d_gene: NA; v_gene: TRBV7-9; CDR3nt: TGTGCCAGCAGCTTAGGGACAGGCAATCAGCCCCAGCATTTT; CDR3aa: CASSLGTGNQPQHF
abundance: once; j_gene: TRBJ2-5; d_gene: NA; v_gene: TRBV2; CDR3nt: TGTGCCAGCAGTGTGGTAGGGCAAGAGACCCAGTACTTC; CDR3aa: CASSVVGQETQYF